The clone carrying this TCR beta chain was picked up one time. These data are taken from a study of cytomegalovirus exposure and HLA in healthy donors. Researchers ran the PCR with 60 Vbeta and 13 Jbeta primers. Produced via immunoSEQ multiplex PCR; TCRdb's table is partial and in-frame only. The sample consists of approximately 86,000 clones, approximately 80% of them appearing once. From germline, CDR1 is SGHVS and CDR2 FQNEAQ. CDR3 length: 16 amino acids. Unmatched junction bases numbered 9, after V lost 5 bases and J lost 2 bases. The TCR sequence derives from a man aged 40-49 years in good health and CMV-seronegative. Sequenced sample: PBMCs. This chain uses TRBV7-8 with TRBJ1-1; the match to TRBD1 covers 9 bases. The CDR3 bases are TGTGCCAGCAGCATAGACCGGACAGGGGTAAACACTGAAGCTTTCTTT. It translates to CASSIDRTGVNTEAFF.